Detailed here is one TCR beta chain. The data belong to a study of blood T cell repertoires in COVID-19. As for the study in general: Specimens from acute and convalescent COVID-19 originated in the United States, Italy and Spain.

The CDR3 is 15 amino acids. Original processing methods: Estimated nucleated cell counts came from reference gene primer amplification. Data came from immunoSEQ multiplex PCR; TCRdb stores just in-frame clones and leaves some out. That table furnishes V, J and clone size, whereas the DNA furnished D and trimming. The sample lists roughly 150,000 clones, approximately 88% occurring once. The rearrangement links TRBV1 to TRBJ2-5; TRBD1 is taken as the D call from the table, unchecked against the DNA. TRBV1 corresponds to a pseudogene. Sequenced input: peripheral blood. The clonotype comes from a man in his 60s with acute or convalescent COVID-19. The CDR3 nucleotides are TGCACCAGCAGCCCGGGACAGGGGGCTAGGGAGACCCAGTACTTC. This translates into CTSSPGQGARETQYF.